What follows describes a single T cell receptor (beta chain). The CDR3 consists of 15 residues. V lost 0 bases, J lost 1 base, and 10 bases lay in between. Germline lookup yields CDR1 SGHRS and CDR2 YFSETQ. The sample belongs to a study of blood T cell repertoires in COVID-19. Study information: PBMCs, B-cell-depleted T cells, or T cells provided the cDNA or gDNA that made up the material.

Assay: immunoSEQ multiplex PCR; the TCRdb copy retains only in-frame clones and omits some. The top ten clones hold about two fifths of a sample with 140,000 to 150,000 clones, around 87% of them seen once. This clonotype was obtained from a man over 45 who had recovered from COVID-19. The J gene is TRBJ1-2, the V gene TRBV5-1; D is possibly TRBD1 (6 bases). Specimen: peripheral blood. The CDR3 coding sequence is TGCGCCAGCAGCTTGGATGGCAGGGGTAACTATGGCTACACCTTC. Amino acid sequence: CASSLDGRGNYGYTF.